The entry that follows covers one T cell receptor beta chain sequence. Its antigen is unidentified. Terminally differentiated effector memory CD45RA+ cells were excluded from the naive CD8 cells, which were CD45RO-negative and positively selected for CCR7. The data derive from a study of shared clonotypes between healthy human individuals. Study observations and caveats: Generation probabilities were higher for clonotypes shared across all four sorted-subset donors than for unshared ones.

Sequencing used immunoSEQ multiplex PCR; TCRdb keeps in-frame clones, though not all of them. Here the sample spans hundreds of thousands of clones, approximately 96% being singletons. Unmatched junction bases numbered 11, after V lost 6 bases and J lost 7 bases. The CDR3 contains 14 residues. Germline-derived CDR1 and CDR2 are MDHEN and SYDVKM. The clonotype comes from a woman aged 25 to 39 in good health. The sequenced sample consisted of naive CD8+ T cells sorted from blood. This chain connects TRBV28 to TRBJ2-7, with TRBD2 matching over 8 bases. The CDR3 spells CASRGAGGGVEQYF. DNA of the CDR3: TGTGCCAGCAGGGGGGCGGGAGGAGGGGTTGAGCAGTACTTC.